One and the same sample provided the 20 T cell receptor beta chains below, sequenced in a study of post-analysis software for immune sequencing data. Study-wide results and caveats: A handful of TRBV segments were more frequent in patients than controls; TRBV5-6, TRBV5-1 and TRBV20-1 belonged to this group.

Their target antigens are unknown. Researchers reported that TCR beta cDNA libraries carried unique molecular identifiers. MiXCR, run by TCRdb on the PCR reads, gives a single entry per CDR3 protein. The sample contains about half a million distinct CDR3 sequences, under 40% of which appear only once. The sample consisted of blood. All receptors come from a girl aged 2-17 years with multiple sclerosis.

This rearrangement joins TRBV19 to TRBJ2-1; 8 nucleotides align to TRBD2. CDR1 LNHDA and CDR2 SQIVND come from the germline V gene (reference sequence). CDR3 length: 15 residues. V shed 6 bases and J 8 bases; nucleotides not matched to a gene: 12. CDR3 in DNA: TGTGCCAGTAGCCGTTATTCGGGGGGGCCCTATGAGCAGTTCTTC. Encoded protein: CASSRYSGGPYEQFF.

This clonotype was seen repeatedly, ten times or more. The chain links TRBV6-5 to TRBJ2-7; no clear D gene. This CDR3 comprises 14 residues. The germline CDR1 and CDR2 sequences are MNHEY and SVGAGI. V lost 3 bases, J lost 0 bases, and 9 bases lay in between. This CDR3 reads CASSYLVDSYEQYF. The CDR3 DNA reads TGTGCCAGCAGTTATTTGGTCGACTCCTACGAGCAGTACTTC.

The DNA of the CDR3 is TGTGCCAGCAGCTATATAGACAGGGAGAACTATGGCTACACCTTC. It specifies CASSYIDRENYGYTF. This rearrangement joins TRBV7-2 to TRBJ1-2; 7 bases map to TRBD1. Germline CDR1 and CDR2: SGHTA and FQGNSA. The CDR3 extends over 15 amino acids. The ends lost 4 bases at V and 2 bases at J; junction bases unmatched: 7.

The CDR3 DNA follows: TGTGCCAGCAGCGTCGATGGGGAGGACACTGAAGCTTTCTTT. Protein product: CASSVDGEDTEAFF. This chain links TRBV9 with TRBJ1-1; D uncertain. This CDR3 spans 14 amino acids. Trimming left V 2 bases short and J 3 bases short, with 11 bases between. Germline values: CDR1 SGDLS, CDR2 YYNGEE.

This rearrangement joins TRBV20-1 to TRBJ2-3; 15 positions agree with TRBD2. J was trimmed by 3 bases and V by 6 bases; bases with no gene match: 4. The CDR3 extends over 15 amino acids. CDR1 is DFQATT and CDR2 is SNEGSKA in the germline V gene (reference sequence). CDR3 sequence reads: CSAGGLAGGTDTQYF. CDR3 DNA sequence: TGCAGTGCGGGGGGACTAGCGGGGGGAACAGATACGCAGTATTTT.

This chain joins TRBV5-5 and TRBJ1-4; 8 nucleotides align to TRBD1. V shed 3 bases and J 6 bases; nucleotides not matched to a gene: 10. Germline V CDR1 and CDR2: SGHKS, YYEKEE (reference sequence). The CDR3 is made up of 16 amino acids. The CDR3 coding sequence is TGTGCCAGCAGCTCTGAAGGGCAGGGGGCGTATGAAAAACTGTTTTTT. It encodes CASSSEGQGAYEKLFF.

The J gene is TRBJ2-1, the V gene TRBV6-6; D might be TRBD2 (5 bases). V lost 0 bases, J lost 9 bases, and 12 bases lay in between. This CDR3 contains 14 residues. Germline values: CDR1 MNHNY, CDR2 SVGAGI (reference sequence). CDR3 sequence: CASSYSGGSAEQFF. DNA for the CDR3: TGTGCCAGCAGTTACTCTGGTGGGAGCGCTGAGCAGTTCTTC.

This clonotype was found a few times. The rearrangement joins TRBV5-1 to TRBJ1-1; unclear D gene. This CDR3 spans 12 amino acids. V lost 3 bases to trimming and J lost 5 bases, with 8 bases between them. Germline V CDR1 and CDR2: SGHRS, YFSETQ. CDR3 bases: TGCGCCAGCAGCTCCTCCCGTACTGAAGCTTTCTTT. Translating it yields CASSSSRTEAFF.

The CDR3 region has the DNA TGTGCCAGCAGAAGGACACCATTCTACAATGAGCAGTTCTTC. Its translation is CASRRTPFYNEQFF. The genes are TRBV6-5 and TRBJ2-1; possible D gene TRBD1, 5 bases. Germline assignment: CDR1 MNHEY and CDR2 SVGAGI. The CDR3 totals 14 residues. V was cut by 6 bases and J by 3 bases, with 12 bases left in between.

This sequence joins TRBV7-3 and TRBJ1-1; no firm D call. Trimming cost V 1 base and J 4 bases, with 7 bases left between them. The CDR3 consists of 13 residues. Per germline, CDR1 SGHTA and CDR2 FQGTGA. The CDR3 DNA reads TGTGCCAGCAGCTTAAGCGGCGGCACTGAAGCTTTCTTT. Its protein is CASSLSGGTEAFF.

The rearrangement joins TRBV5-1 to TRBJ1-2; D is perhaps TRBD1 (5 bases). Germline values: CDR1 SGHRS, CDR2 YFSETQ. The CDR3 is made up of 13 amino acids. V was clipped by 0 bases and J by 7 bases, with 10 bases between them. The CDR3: CASSLVGTGGYTF. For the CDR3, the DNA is TGCGCCAGCAGCTTGGTGGGGACGGGTGGCTACACCTTC.

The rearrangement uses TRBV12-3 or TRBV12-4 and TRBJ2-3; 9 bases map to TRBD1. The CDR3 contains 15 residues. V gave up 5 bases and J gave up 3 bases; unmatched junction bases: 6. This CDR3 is CASSRQGESTDTQYF. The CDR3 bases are TGTGCCAGCAGTCGACAGGGGGAGTCAACAGATACGCAGTATTTT.

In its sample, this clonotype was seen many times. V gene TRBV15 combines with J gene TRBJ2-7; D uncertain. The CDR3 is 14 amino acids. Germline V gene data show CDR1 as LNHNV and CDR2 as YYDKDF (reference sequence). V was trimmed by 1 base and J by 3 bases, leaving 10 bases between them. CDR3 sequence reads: CATSRGRDRYEQYF. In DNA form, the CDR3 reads TGTGCCACCAGCAGAGGAAGAGATCGCTACGAGCAGTACTTC.

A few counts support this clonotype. The CDR3 is CASSSYGGTGIAYYNEQFF. In nucleotides, the CDR3 is TGTGCCAGCAGCTCGTATGGAGGGACAGGGATCGCCTACTACAATGAGCAGTTCTTC. V and J are TRBV7-9 and TRBJ2-1; TRBD1 aligns across 9 bases. J lost 3 bases, V lost 4 bases, and 16 bases had no gene match. Per the germline V gene, CDR1 is SEHNR and CDR2 is FQNEAQ (reference sequence). The CDR3 is made up of 19 amino acids.

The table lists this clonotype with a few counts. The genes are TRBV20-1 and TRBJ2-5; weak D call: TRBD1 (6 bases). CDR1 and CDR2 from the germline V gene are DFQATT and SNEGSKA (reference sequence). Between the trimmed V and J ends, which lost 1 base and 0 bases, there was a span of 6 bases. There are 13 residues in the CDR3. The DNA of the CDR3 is TGCAGTGCTAGAGGGGACAACCAAGAGACCCAGTACTTC. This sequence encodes CSARGDNQETQYF.

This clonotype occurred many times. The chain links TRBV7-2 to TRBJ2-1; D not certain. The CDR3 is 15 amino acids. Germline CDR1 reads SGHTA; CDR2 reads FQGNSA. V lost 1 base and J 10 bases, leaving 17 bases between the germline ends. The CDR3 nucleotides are TGTGCCAGCAGCTTAGACGTTGCGGAAATGAGGGAGCAGTTCTTC. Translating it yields CASSLDVAEMREQFF.

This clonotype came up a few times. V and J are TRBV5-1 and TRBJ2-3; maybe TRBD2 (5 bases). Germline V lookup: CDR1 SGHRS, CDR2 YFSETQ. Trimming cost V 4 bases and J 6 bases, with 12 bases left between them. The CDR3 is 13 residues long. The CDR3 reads CASSLNGLDTQYF. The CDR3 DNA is TGCGCCAGCAGCCTCAACGGACTCGATACGCAGTATTTT.

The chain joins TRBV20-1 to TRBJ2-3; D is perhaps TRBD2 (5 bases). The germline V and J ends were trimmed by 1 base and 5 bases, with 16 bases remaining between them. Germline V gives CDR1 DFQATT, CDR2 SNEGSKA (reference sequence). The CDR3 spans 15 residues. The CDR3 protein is CSARGAAAAIDTQYF. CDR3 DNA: TGCAGTGCTAGAGGTGCCGCAGCGGCGATAGATACGCAGTATTTT.

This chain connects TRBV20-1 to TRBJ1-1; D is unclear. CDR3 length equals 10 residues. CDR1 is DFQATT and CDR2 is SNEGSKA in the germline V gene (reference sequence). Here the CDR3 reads CGFTQPEAFF. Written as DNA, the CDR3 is TGCGGGTTCACGCAGCCTGAAGCTTTCTTT.

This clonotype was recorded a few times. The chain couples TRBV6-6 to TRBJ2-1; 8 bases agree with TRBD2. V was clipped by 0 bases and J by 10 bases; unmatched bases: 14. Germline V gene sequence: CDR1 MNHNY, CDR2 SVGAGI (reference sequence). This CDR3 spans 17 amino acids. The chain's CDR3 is CASSYSPWGSGGGEQFF. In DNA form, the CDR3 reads TGTGCCAGCAGTTACTCGCCTTGGGGAAGCGGGGGCGGGGAGCAGTTCTTC.